The present T cell receptor beta chain was sequenced within a study of T cell repertoires in cytomegalovirus infection. Study information: Evidence of both CMV infection and a matching HLA type came from public TCR beta signatures.

CDR1 DFQATT and CDR2 SNEGSKA come from the germline V gene (reference sequence). With 3 bases removed from V and 3 bases from J, the gap between germline ends came to 16 bases. The CDR3 has 15 amino acids. TCRdb reanalysed the reads using MiXCR and keeps one entry per CDR3 protein. The top ten clones hold approximately 15% of a sample with 380,000 or so distinct CDR3 sequences, about 35% of them seen once. Notes on the study in general: CMV-specific HLA-C-restricted TCR beta clonotypes dominated the ex vivo response.

Turning to this clonotype: Its antigen is as yet unknown.

The V and J genes are TRBV20-1 and TRBJ2-3; D gene unclear. The source material was cultured PBMCs, sampled from culture after CMV antigen stimulation. The source of this sequence is a human donor in good health (CMV status not recorded). Some clones in this sample may be carry-over from other donors' samples. CDR3 DNA sequence: TGCAGTGCTAGGTACTCGTGGTTACGGACAGATACGCAGTATTTT. Residues: CSARYSWLRTDTQYF.